The sequence of this TCR beta chain was determined in a study of post-analysis software for immune sequencing data (dated by TCRdb to between 2014 and 2016). At the level of the whole study: The recorded disease courses included relapsing-remitting, secondary progressive and progressive-relapsing multiple sclerosis, and some patients had no subtype annotation. The multiple sclerosis patient repertoires were compared with 10 to 12 previously published healthy control repertoires from donors aged 6 to 25 years. A subset of samples was prepared in parallel using single-end sample barcoding, then pooled and co-amplified after Illumina adapter ligation.

Receptor libraries were prepared by PCR. This sample was sequenced with an Illumina HiSeq 2500. Unique molecular identifiers were incorporated into TCR beta cDNA libraries to reduce PCR and sequencing biases. Roughly 500,000 cDNA molecules were obtained for every 1 to 10 million input T cells, so each molecule roughly corresponded to one T cell. The patient libraries were prepared and sequenced with the same protocol used for the earlier healthy control dataset. Within a given batch, samples were prepared together, multiplexed and sequenced on the same HiSeq lane. Regarding the original processing steps: MIGEC handled the raw barcoded reads, throwing out single-read molecular identifier groups before consensus assembly and CDR3 extraction. VDJtools was used for post-analysis of the clonotype tables, with diversity normalized by down-sampling every dataset to the smallest sample size. Repertoire overlap clustering matched CDR3 amino acid but not nucleotide sequences to correct batch-related cross-sample contamination. TCRdb reworked the public reads: Q25 trimming with fastp, MiXCR clone assembly, productive beta chains retained. One record per CDR3 amino acid sequence lists the most common genes and DNA. For this entry, the V and J calls and clone size follow TCRdb and not the study's own pipeline. This sample holds about 820,000 distinct CDR3 sequences; about 50% were observed only once. The biggest ten clones account for roughly 4.4% of the sample.

To demonstrate the VDJtools post-analysis software, TCR beta repertoires were profiled from the peripheral blood of roughly 14 young patients with multiple sclerosis. Multiple sclerosis patients were children and adolescents aged about 6 to 16 years. V is reduced by 1 base and J by 4 bases, leaving a spacing of 11 bases between them. Spanning cysteine to phenylalanine, the CDR3 consists of 14 amino acids. The CDR3 DNA has 42 bases and is translated from base 1. For CDR1 and CDR2, the germline V gene (reference sequence) lists DFQATT and SNEGSKA. As to this clonotype: There is no known antigen for this receptor. Base qualities are not recorded, but no much larger clone differs from it by a single base.

Study-wide conclusions, independent of this receptor: Significantly higher frequencies in patients than in controls were found for five or six TRBV segments, including TRBV5-6, TRBV5-1 and TRBV20-1. The multiple sclerosis patient group was slightly younger than the control group. Multiple sclerosis patients had significantly lower normalized Chao1 diversity than controls, a result that suggests substantial peripheral T-cell clonal expansion. Strong co-clustering of samples prepared in the same batch was shown by direct clustering with F measure, prompting a batch-effect correction.

The sequence links TRBV20-1 to TRBJ2-1; TRBD2 is possibly the D segment (6 matching bases). The origin of this receptor is a girl aged 10 to 17 with multiple sclerosis. The sequencing input was blood. The nucleotide sequence reads as follows: TGCAGTGCTAGAGGGCTAGCGCATTACAATGAGCAGTTCTTC. Its protein reads: CSARGLAHYNEQFF.